A few counts support the clone carrying this TCR beta chain. As yet, its antigen is unknown. TCRdb used MiXCR to reprocess the 5' RACE reads, holding one entry per CDR3 protein. The sample has more than 40,000 distinct CDR3 sequences, less than 35% seen once; the top ten hold 3.7%. Findings and limits, study-wide: Tumor memory CD4+ T cell TCR gene usage was found to cluster with blood and lymph node memory CD4+ cells and with lymph node naive CD4+ cells. Greatest tumor Treg TCR overlap was with tumor naive CD4+ cells.

CDR3 length: 13 residues. Trimming pared 8 bases from V and 4 bases from J, leaving 15 bases between. Germline assignment: CDR1 MGHRA and CDR2 YSYEKL. The sequence was collected from a female donor with breast cancer. The sequencing input was memory CD4+ T cells sorted from a lymph node. Subset defined: memory CD4+ T cells, CD4+CD45RO+CD25-. The rearrangement uses TRBV4-1 and TRBJ2-7, with a weak D call TRBD2 (5 bases). The CDR3 DNA reads TGCGCCAGCGGCAAGACTACCCAATACGAGCAGTACTTC. Translation gives CASGKTTQYEQYF.